The 32 T cell receptor beta chains below were found in one sample sequenced in a study of T cells in narcolepsy. Sequenced by immunoSEQ multiplex PCR; TCRdb stores in-frame clones only, minus some. Altogether about 30,000 clones are present, around 83% being singletons, with the ten largest covering less than 1%. Sample: CD45RA- memory CD4+ T cells from PBMCs. The receptors derive from a human donor with narcolepsy.

Points on this clone: This sample includes further DNA sequences coding for the same CDR3. The rearrangement uses TRBV7-9 and TRBJ2-7, with 8 bases aligning to TRBD2. The CDR3 has 16 amino acids. Trimming cost V 1 base and J 5 bases; bases outside gene matches: 10. In germline, CDR1 is SEHNR, CDR2 FQNEAQ (reference sequence). The CDR3 DNA reads as TGTGCCAGCAGCTTAGATGGTTTGGCGGGGGGTGACGAGCAGTACTTC. This gives the protein CASSLDGLAGGDEQYF.

A remark on this clone: The junction departs from the called germline gene at one end, perhaps through a read error. J is TRBJ1-2 and V is TRBV27; D is unresolved. Looked up from germline, CDR1 is MNHEY and CDR2 is SMNVEV (reference sequence). CDR3 size: 14 residues. DNA for the CDR3: TGTGCCAGCAGTTTAAGCAGGATGGTCTCTGGCCACACCTTC. The encoded protein is CASSLSRMVSGHTF.

This chain connects TRBV4-2 to TRBJ2-4; 10 bases are a match to TRBD2. Per germline, CDR1 LGHNA and CDR2 YNFKEQ. The CDR3 runs 18 residues. Trimming removed 0 bases from V and 1 base from J; junction bases left unmatched: 6. The DNA for the CDR3 is TGTGCCAGCAGCCAAGATCGGAGCGGGGGGGCTGCCAAAAACATTCAGTACTTC. Translating gives CASSQDRSGGAAKNIQYF.

The chain is built from TRBV18 and TRBJ1-4; 10 bases line up with TRBD1. Per the germline V gene, CDR1 is KGHSH and CDR2 is LQKENI. CDR3 length: 14 residues. The ends lost 4 bases at V and 7 bases at J; junction bases unmatched: 3. This CDR3 is CASSLGQGSEKLFF. The CDR3 nucleotides read TGTGCCAGCTCACTGGGACAGGGGAGTGAAAAACTGTTTTTT.

The count of this clone is one. The chain combines TRBV7-2 with TRBJ1-3; 7 nucleotides agree with TRBD1. CDR3 length: 15 amino acids. Losses at the gene ends were 4 bases for V and 3 bases for J; bases not matched to a gene: 6. The germline gives CDR1 SGHTA, CDR2 FQGNSA. CDR3: CASSSATGFGNTIYF. The CDR3 nucleotides read TGTGCCAGCAGCTCCGCGACAGGGTTTGGAAACACCATATATTTT. The full variable domain, rest sourced from reference TRBV7-2 and TRBJ1-3, is GAGVSQSPSNKVTEKGKDVELRCDPISGHTALYWYRQSLGQGLEFLIYFQGNSAPDKSGLPSDRFSAERTGGSVSTLTIQRTQQEDSAVYLCASSSATGFGNTIYFGEGSWLTVV.

The chain carries TRBV6-1 and TRBJ1-1; 10 bases map to TRBD1. J was trimmed by 5 bases and V by 6 bases; bases with no gene match: 6. CDR1 and CDR2 (germline): MNHNS, SASEGT. The CDR3 has 14 residues. DNA of the CDR3: TGTGCCAGCAGCGGACAGGGGGTAGAGACTGAAGCTTTCTTT. This sequence encodes CASSGQGVETEAFF.

The V call is TRBV27, the J call TRBJ2-3; 8 nucleotides align to TRBD2. This CDR3 is 16 amino acids long. From germline, CDR1 is MNHEY and CDR2 SMNVEV (reference sequence). The junction had 12 bases not matched to a gene; V was cut back by 8 bases and J by 2 bases. The CDR3 nucleotides read TGTGCCAGCGGCCTCCGTGCGGGGGGAACCACAGATACGCAGTATTTT. It codes for CASGLRAGGTTDTQYF.

The chain combines TRBV7-2 with TRBJ2-5; D not resolved. With 1 base removed from V and 2 bases from J, the gap between germline ends came to 11 bases. CDR1 is SGHTA and CDR2 is FQGNSA in the germline V gene. The CDR3 has 15 residues. CDR3 loop: CASSLVFGLQETQYF. The DNA of the CDR3 is TGTGCCAGCAGCTTAGTGTTCGGTCTACAAGAGACCCAGTACTTC. The full variable domain, in which reference TRBV7-2 and TRBJ2-5 provide the parts outside the CDR3, is GAGVSQSPSNKVTEKGKDVELRCDPISGHTALYWYRQSLGQGLEFLIYFQGNSAPDKSGLPSDRFSAERTGGSVSTLTIQRTQQEDSAVYLCASSLVFGLQETQYFGPGTRLLVL.

The chain is built from TRBV6-5 and TRBJ2-1; the match to TRBD2 covers 8 bases. Germline V gene lookup returns CDR1 MNHEY and CDR2 SVGAGI. There are 14 residues in the CDR3. The junction had 4 bases not matched to a gene; V was cut back by 6 bases and J by 3 bases. The CDR3 reads CASSPGLVYNEQFF. Here the CDR3 DNA reads TGTGCCAGCAGCCCGGGACTAGTCTACAATGAGCAGTTCTTC.

This clone has more than one count but fewer than ten. V usage is TRBV6-1 and J usage is TRBJ2-7, with TRBD2 matching over 9 bases. V shed 0 bases, J shed 2 bases, and the junction held 5 bases outside the gene matches. The CDR3 runs to 16 residues. Germline values: CDR1 MNHNS, CDR2 SASEGT. The CDR3 is CASSEASSGAPYEQYF. DNA of the CDR3: TGTGCCAGCAGTGAAGCGTCTAGCGGGGCACCCTACGAGCAGTACTTC.

Remarks on this clone: The DNA is left out, because the CDR3 cannot be placed on it with certainty; the CDR3 is given as TCRdb lists it. The sample contains more than one DNA sequence encoding this CDR3. CDR3 sequence reads: CASSSSALTNEKLFF. The V gene is TRBV6-5, the J gene TRBJ1-4. The CDR3 is 15 amino acids in total, end residues counted. Germline assignment: CDR1 MNHEY and CDR2 SVGAGI.

V gene TRBV7-8 combines with J gene TRBJ2-2; 7 bases fit TRBD1. The CDR3 length is 15 residues. J was trimmed by 4 bases and V by 4 bases; bases with no gene match: 6. From germline, CDR1 is SGHVS and CDR2 FQNEAQ. The CDR3 DNA is TGTGCCAGCAGCTCCGCGACAGGGTTCACCGGGGAGCTGTTTTTT. Translation gives CASSSATGFTGELFF.

The rearrangement links TRBV28 to TRBJ1-5; tentative D call: TRBD1 (5 bases). The V and J ends lost 6 bases and 4 bases respectively, with 31 bases between them. Germline assignment: CDR1 MDHEN and CDR2 SYDVKM. The CDR3 covers 20 residues. In DNA, the CDR3 is TGTGCCAGCAGCCCGCTTACGCCCCTGGGTGGGGACCCCCGAAATCAGCCCCAGCATTTT. Translation gives CASSPLTPLGGDPRNQPQHF.

V gene TRBV9 combines with J gene TRBJ1-2; TRBD1 matches 7 bases. Germline CDR1 reads SGDLS; CDR2 reads YYNGEE. The CDR3 has 16 amino acids. V lost 3 bases, J lost 0 bases, and 8 bases stayed unmatched. The DNA of the CDR3 is TGTGCCAGCAGCGGCTTGGGACAGTCAACTAACTATGGCTACACCTTC. This sequence encodes CASSGLGQSTNYGYTF.

The chain carries TRBV27 and TRBJ1-6, with 8 bases lining up with TRBD1. The germline V gene encodes CDR1 MNHEY and CDR2 SMNVEV (reference sequence). The CDR3 extends over 15 amino acids. J gave up 10 bases and V 5 bases, and 10 bases lay outside the gene matches. CDR3 in DNA: TGTGCCAGCAGTAAACAGACAGGGGCGGGCTCACCCCTCCACTTT. Protein product: CASSKQTGAGSPLHF.

In its sample, this clone was seen once. V gene TRBV6-6 combines with J gene TRBJ1-2; D perhaps matches TRBD1 (5 bases). The CDR3 runs 14 residues. Trimming cost V 5 bases and J 6 bases, with 16 bases left between them. From germline, CDR1 is MNHNY and CDR2 SVGAGI (reference sequence). The chain's CDR3 is CASSRMGVGDGYTF. Here the CDR3 DNA reads TGTGCCAGCAGTCGGATGGGGGTTGGCGATGGCTACACCTTC.

The rearrangement uses TRBV19 and TRBJ1-1; D gene ambiguous. This CDR3 has 13 residues. Trimming took off 9 bases at V and 2 bases at J, with 13 bases between the two ends. The V gene's germline CDR1 is LNHDA and CDR2 SQIVND (reference sequence). The CDR3 coding sequence is TGTGCCAGCTGTGCGGACGGTAACACTGAAGCTTTCTTT. Translating it yields CASCADGNTEAFF.

In DNA form, the CDR3 reads TGTGCCAGCAGCTTAGGCGGGGGGGCCTCCTACGAGCAGTACTTC. It yields the protein CASSLGGGASYEQYF. V is TRBV5-4 and J is TRBJ2-7, with 9 positions matching TRBD2. With V trimmed by 2 bases and J by 0 bases, 3 bases remained unmatched. The CDR3 extends over 15 amino acids. Germline CDR1 reads SGHNT; CDR2 reads YYREEE (reference sequence).

The V and J genes are TRBV2 and TRBJ2-2; 13 nucleotides align to TRBD2. The CDR3 has 18 residues. The germline V gene encodes CDR1 SNHLY and CDR2 FYNNEI. Germline trimming cut 11 bases from V and 1 base from J; bases unmatched to any gene: 13. The CDR3 here is CAAAGTSGDWGNTGELFF. CDR3 sequence (DNA): TGTGCCGCGGCCGGGACTAGCGGGGACTGGGGGAACACCGGGGAGCTGTTTTTT.

The chain recombines TRBV6-5 with TRBJ1-1, with D unresolved. The V end was cut by 3 bases, the J end by 0 bases, with 14 bases between. The CDR3 extends over 16 amino acids. Germline values: CDR1 MNHEY, CDR2 SVGAGI. In DNA form, the CDR3 reads TGTGCCAGCAGTTATTTGGCGCCCCCATTGAACACTGAAGCTTTCTTT. This gives the protein CASSYLAPPLNTEAFF.

CDR3 protein: CASSFSANTEAFF. As DNA, the CDR3 is TGTGCCAGCAGCTTTAGTGCGAACACTGAAGCTTTCTTT. This chain connects TRBV7-9 to TRBJ1-1; D not certain. V lost 3 bases and J 1 base, leaving 6 bases between the germline ends. CDR3 length: 13 residues. Germline V gives CDR1 SEHNR, CDR2 FQNEAQ (reference sequence).

This chain uses TRBV18 with TRBJ1-5, with 7 nucleotides matching TRBD1. Germline values: CDR1 KGHSH, CDR2 LQKENI. V lost 1 base to trimming and J lost 6 bases; unmatched junction nucleotides: 6. This CDR3 is built from 15 residues. The CDR3 bases are TGTGCCAGCTCACCACAGGGAGGGGGCTTTCAGCCCCAGCATTTT. This codes for CASSPQGGGFQPQHF.

V usage is TRBV2 and J usage is TRBJ1-1; D ambiguous. The ends were cut back, 4 bases at V and 7 bases at J, with 7 bases in the middle. Germline loops: CDR1 SNHLY, CDR2 FYNNEI. The CDR3 runs to 11 residues. This CDR3 is CASSVYVEAFF. CDR3 bases: TGTGCCAGCAGTGTATATGTTGAAGCTTTCTTT.

This clone was seen just once. The rearrangement links TRBV7-6 to TRBJ2-4; D unresolved. Trimming took off 3 bases at V and 5 bases at J, with 11 bases between the two ends. This CDR3 spans 14 amino acids. Germline CDR1 reads SGHVS; CDR2 reads FNYEAQ. The CDR3 nucleotides are TGTGCCAGCAGCTTTCCAGTCATCGAAAACATTCAGTACTTC. Translated: CASSFPVIENIQYF.

V gene TRBV14 combines with J gene TRBJ2-1; 9 nucleotides agree with TRBD1. The CDR3 runs to 15 residues. Germline CDR1 reads SGHDN; CDR2 reads FVKESK. The V segment lost 5 bases and the J segment 2 bases; nucleotides outside the gene matches: 4. Here the CDR3 DNA reads TGTGCCAGCAGCGAGGGACAGGGACCCTACAATGAGCAGTTCTTC. Residues: CASSEGQGPYNEQFF. The full variable domain, with the rest looked up from reference TRBV14 and TRBJ2-1, is EAGVTQFPSHSVIEKGQTVTLRCDPISGHDNLYWYRRVMGKEIKFLLHFVKESKQDESGMPNNRFLAERTGGTYSTLKVQPAELEDSGVYFCASSEGQGPYNEQFFGPGTRLTVL.

The rearrangement links TRBV29-1 to TRBJ1-3, with unresolved D. CDR1 SQVTM and CDR2 ANQGSEA come from the germline V gene. This CDR3 is 13 amino acids long. V lost 6 bases and J 2 bases, leaving 11 bases between the germline ends. The CDR3 region is CSVLAPPGNTIYF. The CDR3 coding sequence is TGCAGCGTGCTCGCCCCACCTGGAAACACCATATATTTT.

The count of this clone is one. The CDR3 is CASSPGTRENTEAFF. The CDR3 region has the DNA TGTGCCAGCTCACCGGGGACCCGTGAGAACACTGAAGCTTTCTTT. The chain recombines TRBV18 with TRBJ1-1; D might be TRBD1 (5 bases). The CDR3 is made up of 15 amino acids. Trimming shortened V by 3 bases and J by 1 base, and 12 bases separated the two germline ends. Germline values: CDR1 KGHSH, CDR2 LQKENI. The full variable domain, rest sourced from reference TRBV18 and TRBJ1-1, is NAGVMQNPRHLVRRRGQEARLRCSPMKGHSHVYWYRQLPEEGLKFMVYLQKENIIDESGMPKERFSAEFPKEGPSILRIQQVVRGDSAAYFCASSPGTRENTEAFFGQGTRLTVV.

There are a few counts of this clone. The chain uses TRBV4-1 and TRBJ1-3; 7 bases fit TRBD1. This CDR3 is 15 amino acids long. CDR1 is MGHRA, CDR2 YSYEKL, per germline. The ends lost 4 bases at V and 2 bases at J; junction bases unmatched: 5. The CDR3 DNA sequence: TGCGCCAGCAGCCTCTCCACAGGGGCTGGAAACACCATATATTTT. Translating it yields CASSLSTGAGNTIYF.

V usage is TRBV7-2 and J usage is TRBJ2-6; TRBD1 agrees at 8 bases. Losses at the gene ends were 1 base for V and 2 bases for J; bases not matched to a gene: 1. CDR1 is SGHTA, CDR2 FQGNSA, per germline. This CDR3 spans 16 amino acids. The CDR3 here is CASSLVGQAGANVLTF. For the CDR3, the DNA is TGTGCCAGCAGCTTAGTGGGACAGGCTGGGGCCAACGTCCTGACTTTC.

Concerning this clone: This sample also contains other DNA sequences that code for the same CDR3. J is TRBJ1-3 and V is TRBV9; possible D gene TRBD1, 5 bases. Germline V gene lookup returns CDR1 SGDLS and CDR2 YYNGEE. This CDR3 is 17 amino acids long. Trimming cost V 0 bases and J 2 bases, with 15 bases left between them. CDR3 nucleotides: TGTGCCAGCAGCGTAGAGGTTGGGGGACTGCCTGGAAACACCATATATTTT. Its protein is CASSVEVGGLPGNTIYF.

This clone appeared once. V is TRBV29-1 and J is TRBJ1-1; D might be TRBD1 (5 bases). V lost 8 bases and J 8 bases, leaving 15 bases between the germline ends. The CDR3 is 11 amino acids. Germline V CDR1 and CDR2: SQVTM, ANQGSEA. The CDR3 loop is CSSRTGAEAFF. The CDR3 DNA sequence: TGCAGCTCCCGGACCGGGGCGGAAGCTTTCTTT.

The chain combines TRBV4-1 with TRBJ2-1, with D uncertain. In germline, CDR1 is MGHRA, CDR2 YSYEKL. V gave up 3 bases and J gave up 8 bases, with 11 bases separating them. This CDR3 comprises 13 residues. This CDR3 is CASSHIPSHEQFF. CDR3 nucleotides: TGCGCCAGCAGCCATATTCCAAGCCATGAGCAGTTCTTC.